These 2 T cell receptor beta chains were sequenced from one sample in a study of T cells in Graves' hyperthyroidism and ophthalmopathy. RNA transcripts yielded amplified TCR beta CDR3 regions. First-round RT-PCR targeting the TCR CDR3 was performed with the HTBI primer set. TCRdb called the multiplex PCR reads again in MiXCR, with one record for every CDR3 protein. Here the sample spans some 560,000 distinct CDR3 sequences, around a sixth being singletons. Sequencing was done on a sample of blood. These receptors were obtained from a woman aged 30 to 39 with Graves' hyperthyroidism.

This clonotype has ten or more counts. The J gene is TRBJ2-1, the V gene TRBV5-1, with 10 bases matching TRBD2. The trim removed 2 bases at V and 5 bases at J, leaving 4 bases unmatched. Germline V lookup: CDR1 SGHRS, CDR2 YFSETQ. The CDR3 consists of 15 residues. The CDR3, as DNA: TGCGCCAGCAGCTTCGGCCTAGCGGGGGACAATGAGCAGTTCTTC. This gives the protein CASSFGLAGDNEQFF.

V usage is TRBV25-1 and J usage is TRBJ2-7; D is possibly TRBD1 (5 bases). The CDR3 loop spans 15 amino acids. Germline CDR1 reads MGHDK; CDR2 reads SYGVNS. The germline V and J ends were trimmed by 4 bases and 6 bases, with 19 bases remaining between them. The chain's CDR3 is CASSAPQGHSLEQYF. The CDR3 DNA is TGTGCCAGCAGTGCCCCGCAAGGACATAGTCTCGAGCAGTACTTC.